The text below deals with one TCR beta chain. The antigen it recognizes is unknown. Base qualities are missing; no much larger clone stands one base away. A MiSeq instrument was used for deep resolution sequencing, which targeted depths ranging from 1 in 1 million up to 1 in 200,000 T cells, with coverage averaging 10x for each clonotype. The immunoSEQ hsTCRB Kit was used to generate TCR beta libraries. In the original analysis: The data were analyzed with ImmunoSEQ Analyzer and ImmunoSEQ Data Assistant, and V, D and J gene assignments followed IMGT definitions. Clonality was computed as one minus normalized Shannon entropy of productive rearrangement frequencies, ranging from 0 to 1. Only overrepresented clonotypes making up at least 0.05% of the repertoire of each patient were included in the public clonotype analysis. Repertoires from 10 to 15 age-matched healthy donors in immuneACCESS were used as clonality controls. Sourced from immuneACCESS, this table was stored by TCRdb with only in-frame sequences that have V and J called. A share of the clones is absent; for the studies checked, an unresolved V gene accounts for under half, and the remainder has no known explanation. That table is the source of V, J and clone size, and D and trimming were worked out from the DNA. The sample data list fewer than 12,000 clones, and approximately 80% of these were observed just once. Jointly, the top ten make up about 16% of the sample.

This entry comes from a study of cytotoxic CD8 clonotypes in ibrutinib-treated CLL (dated by TCRdb to the early 2020s). Regarding the complete study: In this cohort, 15 patients were treatment-naive and 11 to 12 were relapsed/refractory, while around 18 had unmutated IGHV. Response samples were obtained after a median of 12 months of treatment, with a range of roughly 6 to 40 months. Patients were still on ibrutinib when every remission and progressive disease sample was collected. Partial responses were observed in about 25 patients and complete responses in 2; after a median follow-up of 68 months, remission was maintained in approximately 14 patients and progression was observed in 12. Longitudinal samples were obtainable from about 30% of the roughly 90 participants in the trial. An average of 255,043 productive templates and 94,082 productive rearrangements was obtained per sample. Cryopreserved peripheral blood mononuclear cells were collected at three points: before therapy, at response, and at either sustained remission or disease progression.

General findings and caveats noted by the study authors: Public clonotypes were rare and either shrank or stayed stable during treatment, and the rise in clonality at ibrutinib response reflected expansion of private clonotypes. Lymph node repertoires were not examined, and the timing of sampling was not matched between patients in sustained remission and those whose disease progressed. Clonality rose at ibrutinib response, remained stable during sustained remission, and dropped back toward baseline at progression. Baseline clonality exceeded that of age-matched healthy donors and correlated strongly with circulating CD8+ T-cell counts.

CDR1 and CDR2 (SGHRS, YFSETQ) derive from the germline V gene. The CDR3 goes from the cysteine to the phenylalanine over 14 residues. CDR3 DNA is the only sequence kept; it has 42 bases, read in frame from the first base. Trimming costs V 5 bases and J 0 bases, and their ends lie 12 bases apart. Interpreted using the paper, the time point label stands for: progressive disease on ibrutinib. Roughly 2.2 micrograms of genomic DNA were extracted from cryopreserved PBMCs for TCR beta library preparation. Longitudinal blood samples from CLL patients receiving ibrutinib monotherapy were subjected to high-throughput TCR beta sequencing. Patients were enrolled in a phase 2 open-label single-center ibrutinib monotherapy trial.

The origin of this receptor is a human donor with chronic lymphocytic leukemia. The chain links TRBV5-1 with TRBJ2-7; no D gene is confidently identified. Sequencing was performed on PBMCs, taken at disease progression, from a patient treated with ibrutinib. CDR3 sequence: CASRSEISSYEQYF. At the DNA level, the sequence is TGCGCCAGCAGGTCTGAGATAAGCTCCTACGAGCAGTACTTC.